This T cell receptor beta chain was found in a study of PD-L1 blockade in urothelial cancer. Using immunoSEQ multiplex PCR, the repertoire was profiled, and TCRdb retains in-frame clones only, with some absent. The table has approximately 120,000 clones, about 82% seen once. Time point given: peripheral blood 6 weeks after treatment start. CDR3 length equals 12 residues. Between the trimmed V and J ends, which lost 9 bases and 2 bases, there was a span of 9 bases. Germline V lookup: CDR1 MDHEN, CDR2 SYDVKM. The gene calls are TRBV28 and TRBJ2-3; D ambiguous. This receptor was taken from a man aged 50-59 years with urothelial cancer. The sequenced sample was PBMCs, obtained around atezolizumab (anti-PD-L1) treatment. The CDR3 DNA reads TGTGCCAGTTCTATCTCCACAGATACGCAGTATTTT. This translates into CASSISTDTQYF.